This paragraph covers one T cell receptor (beta chain) sequence. Its matching antigen is unknown. This specimen belongs to a study of response to subunit inactivated influenza vaccine. General study findings and limits: Few additional T cells are recruited per seasonal influenza vaccination, authors suggested.

From germline, CDR1 is DFQATT and CDR2 SNEGSKA (reference sequence). The V end was cut by 1 base, the J end by 10 bases, with 23 bases between. The length of the CDR3 is 15 residues. TCRdb recomputed calls from the RT-PCR reads with MiXCR, one row per CDR3 protein. The data show around 850,000 distinct CDR3 sequences, roughly 18% seen once. The receptor was isolated from a man in his fifties or sixties who received an inactivated influenza vaccine. Sequences were derived from PBMCs from blood, sampled roughly 5 days after vaccination. The chain joins TRBV20-1 to TRBJ2-7, with D possibly called TRBD1 or TRBD2 (5 bases each). The CDR3 nucleotides read TGCAGTGCTAGAGGCGTCCCGGGACGTCAACGACACCAGTACTTC. Protein product: CSARGVPGRQRHQYF.